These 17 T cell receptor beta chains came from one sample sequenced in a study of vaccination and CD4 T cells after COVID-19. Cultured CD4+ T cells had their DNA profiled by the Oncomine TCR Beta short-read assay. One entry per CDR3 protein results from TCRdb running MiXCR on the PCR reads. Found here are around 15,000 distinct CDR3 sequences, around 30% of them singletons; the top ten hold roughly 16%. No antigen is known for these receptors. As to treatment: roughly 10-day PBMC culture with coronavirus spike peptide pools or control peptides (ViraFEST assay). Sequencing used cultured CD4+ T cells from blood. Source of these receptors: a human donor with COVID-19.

The DNA of the CDR3 is TGTGCCAGCAGCTTAGACCCGACTAGCACAGATACGCAGTATTTT. Translation gives CASSLDPTSTDTQYF. The rearrangement links TRBV11-3 to TRBJ2-3; D is uncertain. The CDR3 contains 15 residues. Per germline, CDR1 SGHNT and CDR2 YENEEA. Deletions cut 0 bases from V and 0 bases from J, with 7 bases between.

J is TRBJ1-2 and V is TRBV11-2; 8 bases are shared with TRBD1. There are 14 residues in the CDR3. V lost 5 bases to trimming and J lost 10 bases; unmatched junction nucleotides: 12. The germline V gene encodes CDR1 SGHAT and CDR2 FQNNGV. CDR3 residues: CASSPLAGTGVYTF. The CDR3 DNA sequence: TGTGCCAGCAGCCCCTTAGCCGGGACAGGAGTCTACACCTTC.

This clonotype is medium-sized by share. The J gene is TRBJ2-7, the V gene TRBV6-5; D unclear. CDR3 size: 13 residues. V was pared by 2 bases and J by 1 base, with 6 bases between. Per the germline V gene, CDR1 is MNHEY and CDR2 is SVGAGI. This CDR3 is CASSYPESYEQYF. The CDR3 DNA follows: TGTGCCAGCAGTTACCCCGAATCCTACGAGCAGTACTTC.

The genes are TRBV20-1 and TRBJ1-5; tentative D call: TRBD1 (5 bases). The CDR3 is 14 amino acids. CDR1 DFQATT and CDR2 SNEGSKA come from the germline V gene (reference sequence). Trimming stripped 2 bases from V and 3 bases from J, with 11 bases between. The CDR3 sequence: CSARLRGVNQPQHF. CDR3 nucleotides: TGCAGTGCTAGACTTAGGGGTGTCAATCAGCCCCAGCATTTT.

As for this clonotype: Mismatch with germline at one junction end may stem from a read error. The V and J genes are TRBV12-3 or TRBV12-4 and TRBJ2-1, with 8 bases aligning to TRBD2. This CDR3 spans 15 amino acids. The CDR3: CAGSQRGSSYNEQFF. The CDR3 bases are TGTGCCGGCAGTCAGCGGGGGAGCTCCTACAATGAGCAGTTCTTC.

The CDR3 here is CASSIGGLAGQETQYF. The CDR3 DNA sequence: TGTGCCAGTAGTATAGGCGGCCTAGCGGGGCAAGAGACCCAGTACTTC. The V and J genes are TRBV19 and TRBJ2-5; 9 bases are a match to TRBD2. This CDR3 is 16 amino acids long. The germline CDR1 and CDR2 sequences are LNHDA and SQIVND (reference sequence). V shed 1 base and J 2 bases; nucleotides not matched to a gene: 5. Variable domain in full (rest from reference TRBV19 and TRBJ2-5): DGGITQSPKYLFRKEGQNVTLSCEQNLNHDAMYWYRQDPGQGLRLIYYSQIVNDFQKGDIAEGYSVSREKKESFPLTVTSAQKNPTAFYLCASSIGGLAGQETQYFGPGTRLLVL.

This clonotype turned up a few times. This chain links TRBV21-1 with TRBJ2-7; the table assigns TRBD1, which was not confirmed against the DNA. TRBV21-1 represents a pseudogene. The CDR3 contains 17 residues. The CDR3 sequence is CASSKEIGTGISYEQYF. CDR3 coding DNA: TGTGCCAGCAGCAAAGAAATCGGGACAGGGATTTCCTACGAGCAGTACTTC.

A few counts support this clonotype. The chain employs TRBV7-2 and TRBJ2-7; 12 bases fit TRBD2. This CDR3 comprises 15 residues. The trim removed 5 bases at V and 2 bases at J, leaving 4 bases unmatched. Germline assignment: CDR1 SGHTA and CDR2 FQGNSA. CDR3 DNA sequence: TGTGCCAGCAGCCTCACTAGCGGGGGGACCTACGAGCAGTACTTC. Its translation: CASSLTSGGTYEQYF.

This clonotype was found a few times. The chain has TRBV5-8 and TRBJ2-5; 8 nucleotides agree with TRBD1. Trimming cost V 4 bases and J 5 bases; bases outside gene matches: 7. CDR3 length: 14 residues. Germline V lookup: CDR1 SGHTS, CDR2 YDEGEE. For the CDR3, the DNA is TGTGCCAGCAGCGTGGACAGGGCAGGGGAGACCCAGTACTTC. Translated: CASSVDRAGETQYF.

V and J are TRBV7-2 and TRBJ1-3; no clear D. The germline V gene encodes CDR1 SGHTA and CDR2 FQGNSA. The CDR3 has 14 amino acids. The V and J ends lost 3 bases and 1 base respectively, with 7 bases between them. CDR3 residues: CASSFGESGNTIYF. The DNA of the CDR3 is TGTGCCAGCAGCTTCGGCGAATCTGGAAACACCATATATTTT.

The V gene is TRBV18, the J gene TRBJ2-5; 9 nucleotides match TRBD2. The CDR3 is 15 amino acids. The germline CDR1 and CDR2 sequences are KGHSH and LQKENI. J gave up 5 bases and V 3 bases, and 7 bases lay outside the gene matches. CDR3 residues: CASSPGTSRQETQYF. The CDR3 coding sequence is TGTGCCAGCTCACCTGGGACTAGCCGCCAGGAGACCCAGTACTTC.

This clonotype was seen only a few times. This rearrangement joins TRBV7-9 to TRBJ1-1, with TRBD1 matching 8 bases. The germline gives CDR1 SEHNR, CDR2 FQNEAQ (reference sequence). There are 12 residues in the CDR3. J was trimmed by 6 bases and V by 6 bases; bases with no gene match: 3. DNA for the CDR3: TGTGCCAGCAGGCGACAGGGGCCTGAAGCTTTCTTT. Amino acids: CASRRQGPEAFF. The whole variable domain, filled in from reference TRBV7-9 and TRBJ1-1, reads DTGVSQNPRHKITKRGQNVTFRCDPISEHNRLYWYRQTLGQGPEFLTYFQNEAQLEKSRLLSDRFSAERPKGSFSTLEIQRTEQGDSAMYLCASRRQGPEAFFGQGTRLTVV.

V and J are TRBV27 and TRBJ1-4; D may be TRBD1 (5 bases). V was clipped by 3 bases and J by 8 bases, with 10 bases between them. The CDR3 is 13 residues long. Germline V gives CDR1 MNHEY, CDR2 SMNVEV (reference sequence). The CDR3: CASSLTAGEKLFF. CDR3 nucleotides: TGTGCCAGCAGTTTGACAGCTGGCGAAAAACTGTTTTTT.

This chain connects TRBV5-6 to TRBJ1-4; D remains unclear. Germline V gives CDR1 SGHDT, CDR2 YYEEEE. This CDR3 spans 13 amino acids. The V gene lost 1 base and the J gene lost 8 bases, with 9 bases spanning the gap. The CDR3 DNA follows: TGTGCCAGCAGCTTGCCGGGTGCAGAAAAACTGTTTTTT. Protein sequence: CASSLPGAEKLFF.

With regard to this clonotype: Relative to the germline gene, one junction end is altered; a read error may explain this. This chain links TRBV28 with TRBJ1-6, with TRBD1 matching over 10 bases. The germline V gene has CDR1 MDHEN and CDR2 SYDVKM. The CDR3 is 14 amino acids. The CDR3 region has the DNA TGTGTCAGCAGGGGGGTGGGACAGGGGACGCCCCTCCACTTT. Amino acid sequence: CVSRGVGQGTPLHF.

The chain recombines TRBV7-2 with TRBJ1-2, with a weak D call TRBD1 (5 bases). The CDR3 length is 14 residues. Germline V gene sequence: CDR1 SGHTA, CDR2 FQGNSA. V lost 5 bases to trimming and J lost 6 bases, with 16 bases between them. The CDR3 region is CASSRRVAYDGYTF. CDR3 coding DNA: TGTGCCAGCAGCCGCAGGGTGGCCTATGATGGCTACACCTTC.

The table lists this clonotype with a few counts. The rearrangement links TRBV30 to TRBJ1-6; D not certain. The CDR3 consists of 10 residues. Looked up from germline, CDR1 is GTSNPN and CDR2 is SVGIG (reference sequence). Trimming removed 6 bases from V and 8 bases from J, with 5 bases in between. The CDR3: CACGYSPLHF. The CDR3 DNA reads TGTGCCTGCGGCTATTCACCCCTCCACTTT. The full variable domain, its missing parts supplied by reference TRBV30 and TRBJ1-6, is SQTIHQWPATLVQPVGSPLSLECTVEGTSNPNLYWYRQAAGRGLQLLFYSVGIGQISSEVPQNLSASRPQDRQFILSSKKLLLSDSGFYLCACGYSPLHFGNGTRLTVT.